This T cell receptor (beta chain) was captured in a study of control samples from healthy donors and cancer patients (dated by TCRdb to 2019 to 2021). Relative to germline, V is missing 11 bases and J is missing 0 bases, with 12 bases of the junction outside any gene match. The germline V gene (reference sequence) specifies LGHDT as CDR1 and YNNKEL as CDR2. The CDR3, from cysteine to phenylalanine, totals 17 residues. The retained sequence is limited to the CDR3, 51 bases, with the frame set at the first base. Turning to this clone: Its antigen remains undetermined.

To prepare the library, the immunoSEQ multiplex PCR assay was applied. Here the immuneACCESS table is served through TCRdb, limited to in-frame sequences with V and J called. Missing clones are a known gap in these copies; in checked studies unresolved V genes cover under half, and the rest lacks a known reason. The table held for this sample gives around 190,000 clones. The ten largest clones add up to around 2% of the sample. Source material: blood. The sequence links TRBV3-1 (or the pseudogene TRBV3-2) to TRBJ2-6; 8 middle bases align to TRBD1. This TCR derives from a woman in her 30s in good health. The CDR3 reads as follows: CACKRQGPYSGANVLTF. In nucleotides, the sequence is TGTGCCTGCAAAAGACAGGGGCCGTACTCTGGGGCCAACGTCCTGACTTTC.